The entry below gives a single T cell receptor (beta chain) sequence along with its context. The data were taken from a study of blood T cell repertoires in COVID-19. Repertoires were generated with immunoSEQ multiplex PCR, while TCRdb's copy carries only in-frame clones and drops some. Of around 450,000 clones listed, about nine tenths are singletons. Trimming left V 1 base short and J 5 bases short, with 7 bases between. Per germline, CDR1 MGHRA and CDR2 YSYEKL. CDR3 size: 13 residues. Material: PBMCs or T cells enriched from blood (not recorded which). This sequence originates from a woman in her late teens or twenties who had recovered from COVID-19. The chain couples TRBV4-1 to TRBJ2-3; perhaps TRBD2 as D (5 bases). The CDR3 DNA is TGCGCCAGCAGCCAAGCGGGGATAGATACGCAGTATTTT. Protein product: CASSQAGIDTQYF.